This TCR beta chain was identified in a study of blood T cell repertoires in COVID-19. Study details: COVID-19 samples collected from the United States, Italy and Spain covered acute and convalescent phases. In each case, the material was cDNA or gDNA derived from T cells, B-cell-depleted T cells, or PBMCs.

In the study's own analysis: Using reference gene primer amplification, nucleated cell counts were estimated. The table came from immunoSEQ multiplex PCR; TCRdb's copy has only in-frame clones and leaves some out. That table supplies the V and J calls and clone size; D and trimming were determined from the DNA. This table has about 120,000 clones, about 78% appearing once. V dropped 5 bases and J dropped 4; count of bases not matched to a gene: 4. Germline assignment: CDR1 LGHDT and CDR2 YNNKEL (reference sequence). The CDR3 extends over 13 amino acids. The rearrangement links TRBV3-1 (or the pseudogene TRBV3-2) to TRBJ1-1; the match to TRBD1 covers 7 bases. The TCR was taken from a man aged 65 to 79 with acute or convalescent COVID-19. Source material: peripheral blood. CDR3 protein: CASSFQGGTEAFF. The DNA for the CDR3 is TGTGCCAGCAGCTTTCAGGGGGGCACTGAAGCTTTCTTT.